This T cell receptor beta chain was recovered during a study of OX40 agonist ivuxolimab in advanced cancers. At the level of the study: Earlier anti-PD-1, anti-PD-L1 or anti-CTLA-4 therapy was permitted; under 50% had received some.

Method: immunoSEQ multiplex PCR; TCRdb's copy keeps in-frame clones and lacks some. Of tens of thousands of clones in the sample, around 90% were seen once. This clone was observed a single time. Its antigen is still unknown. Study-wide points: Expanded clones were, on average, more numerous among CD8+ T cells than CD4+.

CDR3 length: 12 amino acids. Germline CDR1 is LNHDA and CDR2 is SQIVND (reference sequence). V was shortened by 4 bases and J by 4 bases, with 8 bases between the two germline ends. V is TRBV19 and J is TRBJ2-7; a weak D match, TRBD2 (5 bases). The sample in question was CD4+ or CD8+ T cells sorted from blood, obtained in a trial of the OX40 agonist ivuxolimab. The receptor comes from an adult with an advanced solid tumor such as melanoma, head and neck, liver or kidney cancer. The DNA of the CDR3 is TGTGCCAGTAGTACCCCGGGGTACGAGCAGTACTTC. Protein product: CASSTPGYEQYF.